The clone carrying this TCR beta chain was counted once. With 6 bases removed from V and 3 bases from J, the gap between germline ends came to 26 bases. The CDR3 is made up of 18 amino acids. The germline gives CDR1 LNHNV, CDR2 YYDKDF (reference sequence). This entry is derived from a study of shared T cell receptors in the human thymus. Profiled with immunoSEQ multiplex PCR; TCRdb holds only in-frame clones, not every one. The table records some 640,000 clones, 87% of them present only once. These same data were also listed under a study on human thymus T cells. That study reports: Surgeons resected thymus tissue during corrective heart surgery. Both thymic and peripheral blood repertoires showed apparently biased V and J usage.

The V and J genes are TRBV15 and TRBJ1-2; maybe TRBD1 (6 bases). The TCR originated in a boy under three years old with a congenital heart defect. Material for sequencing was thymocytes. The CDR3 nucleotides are TGTGCCACCAGAGGCAGGGTCCTAAACACAGGGAAGGACTATGGCTACACCTTC. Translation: CATRGRVLNTGKDYGYTF. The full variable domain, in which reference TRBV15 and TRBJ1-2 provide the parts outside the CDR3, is DAMVIQNPRYQVTQFGKPVTLSCSQTLNHNVMYWYQQKSSQAPKLLFHYYDKDFNNEADTPDNFQSRRPNTSFCFLDIRSPGLGDTAMYLCATRGRVLNTGKDYGYTFGSGTRLTVV.